This TCR beta chain comes out of a study of cytomegalovirus exposure and HLA in healthy donors. Study-wide points: Evidence from a later analysis indicated that most CMV-associated TCR beta chains looked HLA-restricted.

CDR3 size: 16 residues. From germline, CDR1 is SGHKS and CDR2 YYEKEE (reference sequence). V gave up 0 bases and J gave up 5 bases, with 17 bases separating them. Worth noting for this clone: Antigen unknown.

Researchers ran the PCR with 60 Vbeta and 13 Jbeta primers. Libraries were prepared by immunoSEQ multiplex PCR; TCRdb keeps only in-frame clonotypes and omits some of them. Of about 43,000 clones detected, 70% to 80% appear once; the ten largest clones hold more than 1.3%. The sequenced material came from PBMCs. This sequence originates from a man younger than 40 in good health and CMV-seronegative. The V gene is TRBV5-5, the J gene TRBJ1-2; D uncertain. The CDR3 nucleotides are TGTGCCAGCAGCTTGGCCTTGACAACGCCCCGATATGGCTACACCTTC. Its translation: CASSLALTTPRYGYTF.